These 17 T cell receptor beta chains were sequenced from one sample in a study of shared clonotypes between healthy human individuals (dated by TCRdb to about 2020). Preparation of the library involved the immunoSEQ multiplex PCR assay. The immuneACCESS repertoire file appears here via TCRdb, limited to in-frame rearrangements. These files lack a portion of the clones; in checked studies, under half of the deficit traces to unresolved V genes, and the cause of the others is not known. For this sample there are 2.5 million or so clones; approximately 94% appear just once. Roughly 0.13% of the sample lies in the top ten. Sequencing was carried out using naive CD4+ T cells sorted from blood. The cell subset or site tag for this specimen amounts to: CD45RA+ positively selected. The receptor source for this set is a man between 18 and 29 years old in good health.

J is TRBJ1-2 and V is TRBV30; TRBD1 is a possible D gene (6 bases). Trimming removed 8 bases at V and 7 bases at J, with 20 bases between. Germline CDR1 GTSNPN, CDR2 SVGIG (reference sequence). The CDR3 covers 13 residues. CDR3 residues: CATMGAVIGGYTF. CDR3 DNA: TGTGCCACCATGGGGGCGGTTATAGGTGGCTACACCTTC.

The CDR3 is CASSLGAGRENTGELFF. CDR3 nucleotide sequence: TGCGCCAGCAGCTTGGGGGCGGGGCGCGAGAACACCGGGGAGCTGTTTTTT. The chain has TRBV5-1 and TRBJ2-2; the D gene is possibly TRBD2 (6 bases). The CDR3 runs to 17 residues. Per germline, CDR1 SGHRS and CDR2 YFSETQ. Trimming took 0 bases from V and 1 from J, leaving 13 bases between them.

In this sample, this clone turned up a few times. The chain employs TRBV6-5 and TRBJ2-2; 10 nucleotides align to TRBD1. The J segment lost 4 bases and the V segment lost 6 bases, leaving 2 bases of the junction unmatched. The CDR3 runs to 14 residues. Germline V lookup: CDR1 MNHEY, CDR2 SVGAGI. The DNA for the CDR3 is TGTGCCAGCAGATGGACAGGGGGCACCGGGGAGCTGTTTTTT. Translation: CASRWTGGTGELFF.

The chain is built from TRBV5-6 and TRBJ1-2, with 10 bases matching TRBD1. Germline CDR1 reads SGHDT; CDR2 reads YYEEEE. The J segment lost 8 bases and the V segment lost 4 bases, leaving 5 bases of the junction unmatched. CDR3 length: 13 amino acids. The CDR3 loop is CASSQDRGIGYTF. As DNA, the CDR3 is TGTGCCAGCAGCCAGGACAGGGGGATCGGCTACACCTTC.

V usage is TRBV6-4 and J usage is TRBJ1-2, with 12 bases lining up with TRBD1. The CDR3 has 14 residues. V lost 8 bases and J lost 5; bases outside the gene matches: 6. Germline CDR1 reads MRHNA; CDR2 reads SNTAGT. In DNA form, the CDR3 reads TGTGCCAGCCAGCCGGGACAGGGGGCGTATGGCTACACCTTC. This gives the protein CASQPGQGAYGYTF.

The rearrangement links TRBV9 to TRBJ2-7; 10 bases agree with TRBD2. The CDR3 is made up of 15 amino acids. Germline CDR1 SGDLS, CDR2 YYNGEE. V trimming: 4 bases; J trimming: 3 bases; junction bases outside the gene matches: 7. Here the CDR3 DNA reads TGTGCCAGCAGCCTAGGGGGGACTAGCGTCTACGAGCAGTACTTC. It translates to CASSLGGTSVYEQYF.

The chain carries TRBV5-1 and TRBJ2-1; D gene uncertain. The V gene lost 4 bases and the J gene lost 4 bases, with 15 bases spanning the gap. The germline gives CDR1 SGHRS, CDR2 YFSETQ. The CDR3 consists of 15 residues. CDR3 in amino acids: CASSPEDLPYNEQFF. CDR3 DNA sequence: TGCGCCAGCAGCCCCGAAGACTTGCCATACAATGAGCAGTTCTTC.

The CDR3: CASSIGTYYGYTF. As DNA, the CDR3 is TGTGCCAGTAGTATCGGGACCTACTATGGCTACACCTTC. The chain links TRBV19 to TRBJ1-2; D is possibly TRBD1 (5 bases). The CDR3 consists of 13 residues. Germline values: CDR1 LNHDA, CDR2 SQIVND (reference sequence). The V end lost 3 bases, the J end lost 3 bases, and 8 bases lay between the germline ends.

A note on this clone: Other DNA sequences of this sample code for an identical CDR3. The gene calls are TRBV5-1 and TRBJ1-1, with D possibly matching TRBD1 (6 bases). Trimming took off 0 bases at V and 5 bases at J, with 14 bases between the two ends. Germline V CDR1 and CDR2: SGHRS, YFSETQ. The CDR3 length is 15 residues. The CDR3 sequence: CASSLEQGSGTEAFF. The CDR3 nucleotides are TGCGCCAGCAGCTTGGAACAGGGTTCGGGGACTGAAGCTTTCTTT.

The rearrangement uses TRBV30 and TRBJ1-1; D is perhaps TRBD1 (5 bases). The germline CDR1 and CDR2 sequences are GTSNPN and SVGIG (reference sequence). V lost 4 bases and J 11 bases, leaving 23 bases between the germline ends. CDR3 length: 14 amino acids. The chain's CDR3 is CAWNYEGLTEGAFF. The CDR3 region has the DNA TGTGCCTGGAATTACGAGGGACTCACAGAAGGGGCTTTCTTT.

The chain couples TRBV5-6 to TRBJ2-7, with D perhaps matching TRBD2 (6 bases). V dropped 3 bases and J dropped 3 bases, with 16 bases sitting between them. The CDR3 totals 15 residues. Germline V gene lookup returns CDR1 SGHDT and CDR2 YYEEEE. The CDR3 DNA is TGTGCCAGCAGCTCGGCTGGGACTCCAGTCTACGAGCAGTACTTC. Protein: CASSSAGTPVYEQYF.

V is TRBV30 and J is TRBJ1-1; D gene ambiguous. Trimming left V 1 base short and J 9 bases short, with 9 bases between. The length of the CDR3 is 11 residues. CDR1 and CDR2 from the germline V gene are GTSNPN and SVGIG (reference sequence). The CDR3 DNA sequence: TGTGCCTGGAGTGGGGAGGGAAAAGCTTTCTTT. Translation gives CAWSGEGKAFF. The complete variable domain, with remaining parts taken from reference TRBV30 and TRBJ1-1, reads SQTIHQWPATLVQPVGSPLSLECTVEGTSNPNLYWYRQAAGRGLQLLFYSVGIGQISSEVPQNLSASRPQDRQFILSSKKLLLSDSGFYLCAWSGEGKAFFGQGTRLTVV.

J is TRBJ1-2 and V is TRBV5-4, with D possibly matching TRBD1 (6 bases). Deletions cut 4 bases from V and 4 bases from J, with 17 bases between. The CDR3 runs to 15 residues. The germline V gene has CDR1 SGHNT and CDR2 YYREEE (reference sequence). The CDR3 sequence is CASSPEQGFGYGYTF. The CDR3 DNA follows: TGTGCCAGCAGCCCTGAACAGGGTTTCGGCTATGGCTACACCTTC.

Comments on this clone: This sample also contains other DNA sequences that code for the same CDR3. The chain joins TRBV7-2 to TRBJ1-5, with D unresolved. V was clipped by 1 base and J by 0 bases, with 13 bases between them. This CDR3 comprises 17 residues. Looked up from germline, CDR1 is SGHTA and CDR2 is FQGNSA. The CDR3 sequence is CASSLVAGRYSNQPQHF. CDR3 in DNA: TGTGCCAGCAGCTTAGTTGCCGGCCGGTATAGCAATCAGCCCCAGCATTTT.

This chain connects TRBV4-1 to TRBJ2-1, with 13 positions matching TRBD2. V gave up 6 bases and J gave up 7 bases; unmatched junction bases: 9. The CDR3 is 16 residues long. Germline V CDR1 and CDR2: MGHRA, YSYEKL. CDR3 sequence reads: CASRRPGTSGTNEQFF. DNA for the CDR3: TGCGCCAGCAGGCGTCCCGGGACTAGCGGGACAAATGAGCAGTTCTTC.

This sequence joins TRBV6-1 and TRBJ2-5; the match to TRBD1 covers 10 bases. Germline V gives CDR1 MNHNS, CDR2 SASEGT. J lost 9 bases, V lost 7 bases, and 5 bases had no gene match. This CDR3 has 12 amino acids. CDR3 loop: CASMTGGASQYF. CDR3 DNA sequence: TGTGCCAGCATGACAGGGGGCGCTTCCCAGTACTTC.

This CDR3 is CASSLSEGTGELFF. In DNA, the CDR3 is TGTGCCAGCAGTTTATCTGAGGGTACCGGGGAGCTGTTTTTT. The chain couples TRBV27 to TRBJ2-2; tentatively, D is TRBD2 (5 bases). The CDR3 loop spans 14 amino acids. CDR1 MNHEY and CDR2 SMNVEV come from the germline V gene (reference sequence). V shed 0 bases and J shed 5 bases, with 7 bases lying between them.